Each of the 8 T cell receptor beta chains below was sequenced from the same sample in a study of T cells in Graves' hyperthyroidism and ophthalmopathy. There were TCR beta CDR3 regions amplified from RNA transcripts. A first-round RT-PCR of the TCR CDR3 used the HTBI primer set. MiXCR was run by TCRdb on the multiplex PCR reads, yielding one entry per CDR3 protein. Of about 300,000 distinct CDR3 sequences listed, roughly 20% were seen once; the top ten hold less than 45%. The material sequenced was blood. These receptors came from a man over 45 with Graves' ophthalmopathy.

In nucleotides, the CDR3 is TGCAGTGCTAGAGAAACCAGGGGGATCAATTCACCCCTCCACTTT. Its translation is CSARETRGINSPLHF. This rearrangement joins TRBV20-1 to TRBJ1-6, with 7 bases matching TRBD1. V shed 0 bases, J shed 7 bases, and the junction held 6 bases outside the gene matches. Germline V gene sequence: CDR1 DFQATT, CDR2 SNEGSKA (reference sequence). This CDR3 spans 15 amino acids.

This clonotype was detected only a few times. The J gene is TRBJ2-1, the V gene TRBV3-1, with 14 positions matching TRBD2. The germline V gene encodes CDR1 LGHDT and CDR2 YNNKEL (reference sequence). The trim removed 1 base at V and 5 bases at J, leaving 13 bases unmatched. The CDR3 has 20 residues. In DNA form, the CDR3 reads TGTGCCAGCAGCCAAGGAGTAGGTGGGACTAGCGGGAGCATCCACAATGAGCAGTTCTTC. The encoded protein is CASSQGVGGTSGSIHNEQFF.

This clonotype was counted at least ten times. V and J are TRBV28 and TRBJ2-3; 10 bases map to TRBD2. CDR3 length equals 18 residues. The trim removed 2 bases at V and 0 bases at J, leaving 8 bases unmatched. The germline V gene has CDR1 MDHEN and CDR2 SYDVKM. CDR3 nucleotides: TGTGCCAGCAGTTTAGTGGCTAGCGGGAGTTGGAGCACAGATACGCAGTATTTT. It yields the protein CASSLVASGSWSTDTQYF.

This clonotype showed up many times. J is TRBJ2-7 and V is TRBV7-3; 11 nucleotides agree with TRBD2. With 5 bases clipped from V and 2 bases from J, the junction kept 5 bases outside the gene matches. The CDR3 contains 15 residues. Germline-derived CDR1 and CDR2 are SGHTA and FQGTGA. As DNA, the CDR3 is TGTGCCAGCAGCGCCCTAGCGGGAGGCACCTACGAGCAGTACTTC. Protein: CASSALAGGTYEQYF.

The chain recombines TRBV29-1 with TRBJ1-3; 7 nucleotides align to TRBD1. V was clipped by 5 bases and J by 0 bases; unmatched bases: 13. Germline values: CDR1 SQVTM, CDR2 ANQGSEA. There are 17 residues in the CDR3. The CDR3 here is CSVTGTDYDLSGNTIYF. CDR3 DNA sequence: TGCAGCGTTACCGGGACAGACTACGACCTCTCTGGAAACACCATATATTTT.

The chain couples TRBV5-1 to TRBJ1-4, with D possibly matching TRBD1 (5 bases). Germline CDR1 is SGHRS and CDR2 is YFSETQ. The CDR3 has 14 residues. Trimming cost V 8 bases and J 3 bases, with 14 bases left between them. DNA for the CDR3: TGCGCCAGTAGTCGGGAGGGGCCTAATGAAAAACTGTTTTTT. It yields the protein CASSREGPNEKLFF. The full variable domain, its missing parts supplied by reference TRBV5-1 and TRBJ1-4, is KAGVTQTPRYLIKTRGQQVTLSCSPISGHRSVSWYQQTPGQGLQFLFEYFSETQRNKGNFPGRFSGRQFSNSRSEMNVSTLELGDSALYLCASSREGPNEKLFFGSGTQLSVL.

CDR3 sequence: CASSPDAGELFF. The CDR3 DNA reads TGTGCCAGCAGCCCCGATGCCGGGGAGCTGTTTTTT. The chain employs TRBV7-3 and TRBJ2-2; D remains unclear. The CDR3 length is 12 residues. Germline CDR1 and CDR2: SGHTA and FQGTGA. V was trimmed by 5 bases and J by 6 bases, leaving 7 bases between them.

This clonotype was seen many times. The CDR3 region is CASAFAGVGETQYF. The CDR3, as DNA: TGTGCCTCAGCGTTTGCGGGGGTTGGGGAGACCCAGTACTTC. The J gene is TRBJ2-5, the V gene TRBV28, with 7 bases matching TRBD2. The CDR3 runs 14 residues. From germline, CDR1 is MDHEN and CDR2 SYDVKM. V trimming: 11 bases; J trimming: 5 bases; junction bases outside the gene matches: 14.